These T cell receptor beta chains were read from a single sample in a study of monozygotic twins with inflammatory bowel disease. TCRdb reprocessed the 5' RACE reads, keeping one entry per CDR3 protein, no DNA. Its listing shows some 200,000 distinct CDR3 sequences. The sequencing sample was made of blood. The receptors come from a human donor with ulcerative colitis or Crohn's disease, or a healthy co-twin of an affected twin (not recorded which). CDR3s include the opening cysteine and the closing phenylalanine or tryptophan.

TRBJ2-3 | TRBV6-1 | CASISGLPIHTDTQYF
TRBJ1-2 | TRBV12-3/TRBV12-4 | CASSLQGGGSYGYTF
TRBJ1-2 | TRBV20-1 | CSAPGQVRNYGYTF
TRBJ2-1 | TRBV25-1 | CASSELAGGFGEQFF
TRBJ2-1 | TRBV4-2 | CASSPQAGGLSYNEQFF
TRBJ2-5 | TRBV20-1 | CSARTGGEETQYF
TRBJ2-5 | TRBV5-6 | CASSFSGGAQETQYF
TRBJ2-3 | TRBV18 | CASSPGLAGVTDTQYF
TRBJ2-1 | TRBV2 | CASRATSGDYNEQFF
TRBJ2-7 | TRBV28 | CASIGGQRVSYEQYF
TRBJ2-2 | TRBV29-1 | CSSVANTGELFF
TRBJ2-5 | TRBV18 | CASSPRRGLTGETQYF
TRBJ2-1 | TRBV20-1 | CSALEPPYNEQFF
TRBJ2-7 | TRBV12-3/TRBV12-4 | CASSPRRGEQYF
TRBJ1-2 | TRBV7-6 | CASSDPRTGAPGYTF
TRBJ2-3 | TRBV20-1 | CSARDWGWNTDTQYF
TRBJ1-2 | TRBV10-3 | CAITEDGPYGYTF
TRBJ2-1 | TRBV7-2 | CASSLEQYNEQFF
TRBJ2-3 | TRBV7-8 | CASSWRGSGGTDTQYF
TRBJ1-6 | TRBV5-6 | CASSNYPNSPLHF
TRBJ2-7 | TRBV11-2 | CASSLRTGRTYEQYF
TRBJ1-4 | TRBV5-5 | CASSLQGAREKLFF
TRBJ2-7 | TRBV3-1 | CASSSRNNEQYF
TRBJ1-1 | TRBV5-5 | CASTTRGTEAFF
TRBJ2-7 | TRBV7-8 | CASSLQRDSYEQYF
TRBJ1-2 | TRBV12-3/TRBV12-4 | CASRTGGPRNYGYTF
TRBJ1-5 | TRBV4-1 | CASTQNEGGTNQPQHF
TRBJ2-7 | TRBV20-1 | CSAVTGTGDTYEQYF
TRBJ1-5 | TRBV6-1 | CASSPRLNQPQHF
TRBJ2-7 | TRBV6-1 | CASSSGGLATLYEQYF
TRBJ1-1 | TRBV3-1 | CASSRDRENTEAFF
TRBJ1-5 | TRBV10-3 | CAIRGDGNQPQHF
TRBJ2-5 | TRBV20-1 | CSAARGPRETQYF
TRBJ2-5 | TRBV6-5 | CASSYSPPQGRVGETQYF
TRBJ2-7 | TRBV7-2 | CASGTGGSSYEQYF
TRBJ2-3 | TRBV9 | CASSRGQGADTQYF
TRBJ2-7 | TRBV11-2 | CASSLSPEGSYEQYF
TRBJ1-1 | TRBV4-2 | CASSIQVSPMGTEAFF
TRBJ1-2 | TRBV5-1 | CASSLPRDRPLNDYGYTF
TRBJ1-1 | TRBV12-3/TRBV12-4 | CASSAQGRTEAFF
TRBJ2-1 | TRBV10-3 | CAISDRGTRGNEQFF
TRBJ1-5 | TRBV4-1 | CASSQQGLVQPQHF
TRBJ1-1 | TRBV4-1 | CASSQIAGTGLYTEAFF
TRBJ2-1 | TRBV20-1 | CSARAPWYYNEQFF
TRBJ2-2 | TRBV19 | CASKPLAGAGGELFF
TRBJ2-2 | TRBV20-1 | CSAKGILTTGVDTGELFF
TRBJ2-7 | TRBV19 | CASSIQGFGEQYF
TRBJ2-1 | TRBV6-1 | CASSLTGDYYNEQFF
TRBJ2-6 | TRBV7-9 | CASSFSSGANVLTF
TRBJ2-7 | TRBV5-1 | CASSLGTGAYEQYF
TRBJ2-1 | TRBV7-3 | CASSLTLAGSLDEQFF
TRBJ2-4 | TRBV2 | CASSVEGQGAHIQYF
TRBJ2-5 | TRBV11-2 | CASSRGQRRETQYF
TRBJ2-3 | TRBV15 | CATSREAKPTDTQYF
TRBJ1-6 | TRBV20-1 | CSASSRQGLSPLHF
TRBJ2-5 | TRBV7-3 | CASSLVAGGQETQYF
TRBJ2-5 | TRBV20-1 | CSARAGLLETQYF
TRBJ2-1 | TRBV19 | CASSRDRRTYNEQFF
TRBJ2-7 | TRBV7-6 | CASSLEMGGSGEQYF